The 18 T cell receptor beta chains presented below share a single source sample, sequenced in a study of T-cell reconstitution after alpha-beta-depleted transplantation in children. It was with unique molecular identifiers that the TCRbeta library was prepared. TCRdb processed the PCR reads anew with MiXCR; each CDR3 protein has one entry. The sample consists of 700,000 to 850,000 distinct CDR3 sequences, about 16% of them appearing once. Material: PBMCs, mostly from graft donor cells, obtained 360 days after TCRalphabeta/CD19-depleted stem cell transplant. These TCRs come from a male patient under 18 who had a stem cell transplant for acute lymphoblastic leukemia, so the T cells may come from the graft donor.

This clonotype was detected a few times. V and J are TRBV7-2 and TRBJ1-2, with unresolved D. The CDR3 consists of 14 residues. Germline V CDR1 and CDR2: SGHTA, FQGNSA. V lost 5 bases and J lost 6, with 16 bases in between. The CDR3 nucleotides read TGTGCCAGCAGCCCCTCCTGGGGAGCCAATGGCTACACCTTC. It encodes CASSPSWGANGYTF.

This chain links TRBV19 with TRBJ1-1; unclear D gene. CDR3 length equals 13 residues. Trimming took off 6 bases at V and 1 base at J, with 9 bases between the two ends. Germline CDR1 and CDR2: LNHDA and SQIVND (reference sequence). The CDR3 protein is CASSPRQNTEAFF. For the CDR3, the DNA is TGTGCCAGTAGCCCTCGACAGAACACTGAAGCTTTCTTT.

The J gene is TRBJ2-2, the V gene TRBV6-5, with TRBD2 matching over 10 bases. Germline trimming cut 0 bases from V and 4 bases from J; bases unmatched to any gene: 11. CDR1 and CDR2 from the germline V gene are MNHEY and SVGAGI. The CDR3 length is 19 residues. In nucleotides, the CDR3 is TGTGCCAGCAGTTACTCTCTCGGGCCTAGCGGGAGAGGCACCGGGGAGCTGTTTTTT. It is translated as CASSYSLGPSGRGTGELFF.

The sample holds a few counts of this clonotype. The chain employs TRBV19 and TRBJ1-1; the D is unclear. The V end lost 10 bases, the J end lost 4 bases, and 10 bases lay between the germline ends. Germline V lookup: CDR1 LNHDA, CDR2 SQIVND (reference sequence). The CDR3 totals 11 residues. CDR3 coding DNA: TGTGCCACAGCCGAAGGCACTGAAGCTTTCTTT. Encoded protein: CATAEGTEAFF.

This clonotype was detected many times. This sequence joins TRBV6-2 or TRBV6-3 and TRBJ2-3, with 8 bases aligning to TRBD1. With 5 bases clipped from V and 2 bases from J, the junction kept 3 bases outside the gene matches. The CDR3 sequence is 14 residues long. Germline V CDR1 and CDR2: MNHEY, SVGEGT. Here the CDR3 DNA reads TGTGCCAGCAGTAAGGACAGGGCCACAGATACGCAGTATTTT. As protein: CASSKDRATDTQYF.

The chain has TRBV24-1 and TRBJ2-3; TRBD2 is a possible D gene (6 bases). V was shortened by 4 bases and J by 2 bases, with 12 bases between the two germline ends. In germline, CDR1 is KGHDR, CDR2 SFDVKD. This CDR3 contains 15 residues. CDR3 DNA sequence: TGTGCCACCAGTGAACCCGGGGGTTCCACAGATACGCAGTATTTT. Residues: CATSEPGGSTDTQYF.

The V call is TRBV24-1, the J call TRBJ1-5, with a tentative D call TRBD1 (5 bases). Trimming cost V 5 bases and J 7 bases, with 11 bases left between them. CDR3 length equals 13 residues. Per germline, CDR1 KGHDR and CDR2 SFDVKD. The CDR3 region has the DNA TGTGCCACCAGTGCTGGCGGGGGGCAGCCCCAGCATTTT. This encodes CATSAGGGQPQHF.

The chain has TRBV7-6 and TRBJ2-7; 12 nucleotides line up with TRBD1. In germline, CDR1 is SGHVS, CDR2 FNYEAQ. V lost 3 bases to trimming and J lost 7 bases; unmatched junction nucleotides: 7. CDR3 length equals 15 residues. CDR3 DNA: TGTGCCAGCAGCTTCATGGGGGACAGGGGGCTTGAGCAGTACTTC. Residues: CASSFMGDRGLEQYF.

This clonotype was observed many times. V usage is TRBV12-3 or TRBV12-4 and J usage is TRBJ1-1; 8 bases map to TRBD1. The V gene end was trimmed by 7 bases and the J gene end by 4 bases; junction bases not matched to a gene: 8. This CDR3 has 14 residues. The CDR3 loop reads CASTSGGPSTEAFF. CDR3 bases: TGTGCCAGCACTTCAGGGGGCCCGTCCACTGAAGCTTTCTTT.

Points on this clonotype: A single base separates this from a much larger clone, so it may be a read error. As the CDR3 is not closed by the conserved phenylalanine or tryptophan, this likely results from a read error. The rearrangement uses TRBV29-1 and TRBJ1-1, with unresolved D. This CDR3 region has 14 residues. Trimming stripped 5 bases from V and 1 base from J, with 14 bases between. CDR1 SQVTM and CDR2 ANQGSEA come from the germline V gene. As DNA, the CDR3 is TGCAGCGTTCCCCGCGGGAGCACGAACACTGAAGCTTTCTAT. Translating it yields CSVPRGSTNTEAFY.

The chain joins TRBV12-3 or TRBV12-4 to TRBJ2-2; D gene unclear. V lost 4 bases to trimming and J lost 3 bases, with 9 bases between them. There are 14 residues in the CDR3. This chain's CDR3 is CASSSGIDTGELFF. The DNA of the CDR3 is TGTGCCAGCAGTTCTGGGATTGACACCGGGGAGCTGTTTTTT.

The CDR3 loop is CASASTTGTGFDEQFF. In DNA, the CDR3 is TGTGCCAGCGCCTCAACGACGGGGACAGGGTTCGATGAGCAGTTCTTC. The V and J genes are TRBV6-1 and TRBJ2-1; TRBD1 agrees at 9 bases. Trimming took 8 bases from V and 8 from J; bases not matched to a gene: 16. CDR3 length: 16 residues. Germline V gene sequence: CDR1 MNHNS, CDR2 SASEGT.

In nucleotides, the CDR3 is TGCGCCAGCAGCCCCGGGACAGGGTTCAACGAGCAGTACTTC. Translated: CASSPGTGFNEQYF. The chain combines TRBV4-1 with TRBJ2-7; 9 nucleotides match TRBD1. Germline V gives CDR1 MGHRA, CDR2 YSYEKL. V shed 4 bases and J 5 bases; nucleotides not matched to a gene: 6. The CDR3 covers 14 residues.

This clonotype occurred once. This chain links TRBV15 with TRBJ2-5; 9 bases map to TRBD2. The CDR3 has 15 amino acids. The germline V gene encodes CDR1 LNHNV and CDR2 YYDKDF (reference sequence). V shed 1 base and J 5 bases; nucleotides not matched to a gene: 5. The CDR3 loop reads CATSRGSGSSETQYF. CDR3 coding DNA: TGTGCCACCAGCAGAGGTAGCGGGAGTTCGGAGACCCAGTACTTC.

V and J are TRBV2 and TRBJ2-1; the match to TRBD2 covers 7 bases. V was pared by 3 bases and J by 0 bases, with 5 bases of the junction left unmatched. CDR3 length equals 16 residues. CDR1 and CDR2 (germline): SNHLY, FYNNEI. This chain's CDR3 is CASSDSGLSSYNEQFF. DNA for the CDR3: TGTGCCAGCAGTGATAGCGGGCTTAGCTCCTACAATGAGCAGTTCTTC.

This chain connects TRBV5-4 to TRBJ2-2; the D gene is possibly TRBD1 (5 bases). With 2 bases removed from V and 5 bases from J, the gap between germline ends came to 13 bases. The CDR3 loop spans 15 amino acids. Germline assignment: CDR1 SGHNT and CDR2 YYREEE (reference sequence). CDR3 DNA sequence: TGTGCCAGCAGCTTCGACAGCCTCTCTACCGGGGAGCTGTTTTTT. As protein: CASSFDSLSTGELFF.

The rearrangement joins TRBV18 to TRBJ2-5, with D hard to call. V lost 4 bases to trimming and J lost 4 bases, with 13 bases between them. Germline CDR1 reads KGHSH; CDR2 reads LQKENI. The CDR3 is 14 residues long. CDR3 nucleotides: TGTGCCAGCTCACGAATAGATGTTACAGAGACCCAGTACTTC. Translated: CASSRIDVTETQYF. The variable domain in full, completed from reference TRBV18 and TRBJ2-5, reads NAGVMQNPRHLVRRRGQEARLRCSPMKGHSHVYWYRQLPEEGLKFMVYLQKENIIDESGMPKERFSAEFPKEGPSILRIQQVVRGDSAAYFCASSRIDVTETQYFGPGTRLLVL.

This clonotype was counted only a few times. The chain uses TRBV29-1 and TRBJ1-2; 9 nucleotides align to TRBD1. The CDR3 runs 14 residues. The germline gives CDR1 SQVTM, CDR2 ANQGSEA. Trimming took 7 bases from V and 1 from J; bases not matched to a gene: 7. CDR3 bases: TGCAGCGGGGGACAGGGAATGGATAACTATGGCTACACCTTC. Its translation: CSGGQGMDNYGYTF.